The 19 T cell receptor beta chains below all came from one sample that was sequenced in a study of T cells in Graves' hyperthyroidism and ophthalmopathy. Amplified regions were TCR beta CDR3 sequences from RNA transcripts. During a first-round RT-PCR of the TCR CDR3, the HTBI primer set was used. Each CDR3 protein gets one entry after TCRdb re-called the multiplex PCR reads with MiXCR. The sample has 500,000 to 600,000 distinct CDR3 sequences, roughly 46% seen once. The sample consisted of peripheral blood or thyroid tissue (not recorded which). The source is an adult woman with Graves' disease, either hyperthyroidism or ophthalmopathy (not recorded which).

This clonotype was recorded many times. The chain is built from TRBV29-1 and TRBJ2-7; D unresolved. This CDR3 has 14 residues. V was trimmed by 1 base and J by 3 bases, leaving 13 bases between them. Germline V gene lookup returns CDR1 SQVTM and CDR2 ANQGSEA. The CDR3 loop reads CSVEAPPGNYEQYF. The CDR3 DNA reads as TGCAGCGTTGAAGCCCCACCTGGGAACTACGAGCAGTACTTC.

The chain employs TRBV7-8 and TRBJ2-5; D might be TRBD1 or TRBD2, each matching 5 bases. The CDR3 totals 15 residues. V gave up 1 base and J gave up 9 bases, with 18 bases separating them. Germline V lookup: CDR1 SGHVS, CDR2 FQNEAQ. CDR3 DNA: TGTGCCAGCAGCTTAGGGTTTGGGGGATCTCAGCCCCAGTACTTC. Its protein product is CASSLGFGGSQPQYF.

This clonotype was observed at least ten times. The genes are TRBV12-3 or TRBV12-4 and TRBJ1-4; no clear D. This CDR3 has 12 residues. Trimming pared 3 bases from V and 8 bases from J, leaving 7 bases between. The CDR3 reads CASSLELEKLFF. The CDR3, as DNA: TGTGCCAGCAGTTTGGAATTGGAAAAACTGTTTTTT.

This clonotype has a count of ten or more. J is TRBJ2-2 and V is TRBV5-1; possible D gene TRBD2, 5 bases. Germline lookup yields CDR1 SGHRS and CDR2 YFSETQ. Trimming left V 4 bases short and J 6 bases short, with 13 bases between. There are 14 residues in the CDR3. The chain's CDR3 is CASSPTEAAGELFF. The CDR3 DNA follows: TGCGCCAGCAGCCCGACGGAGGCGGCCGGGGAGCTGTTTTTT.

This clonotype was seen many times. The V and J genes are TRBV29-1 and TRBJ1-5; the match to TRBD1 covers 7 bases. Germline CDR1 SQVTM, CDR2 ANQGSEA. J was trimmed by 3 bases and V by 4 bases; bases with no gene match: 3. The CDR3 totals 13 residues. The DNA of the CDR3 is TGCAGCGTTGCGAGGGGGCTCAATCAGCCCCAGCATTTT. It yields the protein CSVARGLNQPQHF. Based on the CDR3 plus reference TRBV29-1 and TRBJ1-5, the full variable domain is SAVISQKPSRDICQRGTSLTIQCQVDSQVTMMFWYRQQPGQSLTLIATANQGSEATYESGFVIDKFPISRPNLTFSTLTVSNMSPEDSSIYLCSVARGLNQPQHFGDGTRLSIL.

This clonotype was seen a handful of times. The chain combines TRBV10-3 with TRBJ1-6, with D possibly TRBD1 on 5 matching bases. The CDR3 is 14 residues long. The V end lost 0 bases, the J end lost 16 bases, and 16 bases lay between the germline ends. Germline V gives CDR1 ENHRY, CDR2 SYGVKD. The CDR3 reads CAISESFGGLNLHF. The CDR3 nucleotides are TGTGCCATCAGTGAGTCCTTCGGGGGTCTCAATCTCCACTTT.

The chain combines TRBV24-1 with TRBJ2-5, with 7 bases aligning to TRBD1. Germline CDR1 reads KGHDR; CDR2 reads SFDVKD. The CDR3 has 15 residues. Here the CDR3 reads CASILRGGAGQTQYF. CDR3 nucleotides: TGTGCTAGTATCCTCAGAGGGGGCGCTGGTCAGACCCAGTACTTC.

There are a few counts of this clonotype. The chain is built from TRBV3-1 and TRBJ1-2, with TRBD1 matching 8 bases. V dropped 6 bases and J dropped 8; count of bases not matched to a gene: 17. Germline V gene lookup returns CDR1 LGHDT and CDR2 YNNKEL (reference sequence). The CDR3 contains 16 residues. DNA of the CDR3: TGTGCCAGCAGTCGACCGCGGACAGGGAAAAGAGGAGGCTACACCTTC. Translated, it gives CASSRPRTGKRGGYTF.

V is TRBV18 and J is TRBJ2-7, with 16 bases lining up with TRBD2. The V and J ends lost 0 bases and 7 bases, in that order; junction bases with no gene match: 9. Per germline, CDR1 KGHSH and CDR2 LQKENI. The CDR3 sequence is 18 residues long. The chain's CDR3 is CASSPPGTSGRATQEQYF. CDR3 nucleotide sequence: TGTGCCAGCTCACCACCTGGGACTAGCGGGAGGGCGACACAGGAGCAGTACTTC.

This clonotype was detected only a few times. The J gene is TRBJ2-7, the V gene TRBV28; possibly TRBD1 for D (6 bases). Trimming stripped 2 bases from V and 6 bases from J, with 14 bases between. The length of the CDR3 is 14 residues. Germline V gene sequence: CDR1 MDHEN, CDR2 SYDVKM. The CDR3 DNA reads as TGTGCCAGCAGTTTAACCAGGGGCCACCTCGAGCAGTACTTC. It translates to CASSLTRGHLEQYF.

This clonotype was picked up many times. The chain couples TRBV5-1 to TRBJ2-7; D gene uncertain. The V end lost 3 bases, the J end lost 3 bases, and 19 bases lay between the germline ends. Germline CDR1 SGHRS, CDR2 YFSETQ. This CDR3 contains 16 residues. The CDR3 region is CASSSSTTNLFYEQYF. The DNA for the CDR3 is TGCGCCAGCAGCTCCTCAACTACTAATCTTTTCTACGAGCAGTACTTC. The full variable domain, in which reference TRBV5-1 and TRBJ2-7 provide the parts outside the CDR3, is KAGVTQTPRYLIKTRGQQVTLSCSPISGHRSVSWYQQTPGQGLQFLFEYFSETQRNKGNFPGRFSGRQFSNSRSEMNVSTLELGDSALYLCASSSSTTNLFYEQYFGPGTRLTVT.

This chain links TRBV10-3 with TRBJ1-5, with TRBD1 identical over 7 bases. CDR3 size: 14 residues. Germline CDR1 is ENHRY and CDR2 is SYGVKD. J gave up 5 bases and V 4 bases, and 5 bases lay outside the gene matches. The CDR3 nucleotides read TGTGCCATCAGTGTCGACAGGGAGGATCAGCCCCAGCATTTT. Protein: CAISVDREDQPQHF.

V is TRBV12-3 or TRBV12-4 and J is TRBJ1-5; D is unresolved. The V end lost 6 bases, the J end lost 9 bases, and 9 bases lay between the germline ends. The CDR3 covers 11 residues. The CDR3 DNA is TGTGCCAGCAGCCAAACACTGCCCCAGCATTTT. Translation: CASSQTLPQHF.

This clonotype was counted many times. The chain recombines TRBV7-9 with TRBJ1-3; D is unresolved. The CDR3 has 14 residues. V lost 4 bases, J lost 4 bases, and 11 bases lay in between. Germline V gives CDR1 SEHNR, CDR2 FQNEAQ (reference sequence). The CDR3 DNA is TGTGCCAGCAGCTCTACTTTGGAAGGAAACACCATATATTTT. The encoded protein is CASSSTLEGNTIYF.

This clonotype was detected only a few times. The V call is TRBV9, the J call TRBJ2-7; tentatively, D is TRBD2 (6 bases). V lost 0 bases to trimming and J lost 2 bases, with 9 bases between them. The CDR3 has 14 residues. Germline CDR1 is SGDLS and CDR2 is YYNGEE. The CDR3 DNA follows: TGTGCCAGCAGCGTAGCTAGCGTTGCCTACGAGCAGTACTTC. Encoded protein: CASSVASVAYEQYF.

This chain joins TRBV29-1 and TRBJ2-7; 9 nucleotides agree with TRBD1. Germline lookup yields CDR1 SQVTM and CDR2 ANQGSEA. J was trimmed by 5 bases and V by 6 bases; bases with no gene match: 8. The CDR3 has 13 residues. CDR3 region: CSVRTGAVNEQYF. CDR3 bases: TGCAGCGTCAGGACAGGGGCGGTCAACGAGCAGTACTTC.

This clonotype was seen more than once but under ten times. The rearrangement joins TRBV29-1 to TRBJ2-6; the D gene is possibly TRBD1 (6 bases). CDR3 length equals 15 residues. Germline CDR1 SQVTM, CDR2 ANQGSEA. V was shortened by 3 bases and J by 2 bases, with 11 bases between the two germline ends. The CDR3 sequence is CSVEVGDTGANVLTF. CDR3 nucleotide sequence: TGCAGCGTTGAGGTGGGGGACACTGGGGCCAACGTCCTGACTTTC.

This clonotype was counted at least ten times. The rearrangement links TRBV6-1 to TRBJ2-2; TRBD2 might be the D (5 bases). Germline V gives CDR1 MNHNS, CDR2 SASEGT. The germline V and J ends were trimmed by 3 bases and 7 bases, with 9 bases remaining between them. This CDR3 contains 13 residues. Written as DNA, the CDR3 is TGTGCCAGCAGTGACGGGGTGGACGGGGAGCTGTTTTTT. It translates to CASSDGVDGELFF.

About this clonotype: A much more abundant neighbour one base away suggests this may be a read error. The J gene is TRBJ1-1, the V gene TRBV3-1, with D maybe TRBD1 (6 bases). The CDR3 consists of 14 residues. The germline gives CDR1 LGHDT, CDR2 YNNKEL (reference sequence). CDR3 region: CASSQFDRNTGAFF. CDR3 sequence (DNA): TGTGCCAGCAGCCAATTCGACAGGAACACTGGAGCTTTCTTT.